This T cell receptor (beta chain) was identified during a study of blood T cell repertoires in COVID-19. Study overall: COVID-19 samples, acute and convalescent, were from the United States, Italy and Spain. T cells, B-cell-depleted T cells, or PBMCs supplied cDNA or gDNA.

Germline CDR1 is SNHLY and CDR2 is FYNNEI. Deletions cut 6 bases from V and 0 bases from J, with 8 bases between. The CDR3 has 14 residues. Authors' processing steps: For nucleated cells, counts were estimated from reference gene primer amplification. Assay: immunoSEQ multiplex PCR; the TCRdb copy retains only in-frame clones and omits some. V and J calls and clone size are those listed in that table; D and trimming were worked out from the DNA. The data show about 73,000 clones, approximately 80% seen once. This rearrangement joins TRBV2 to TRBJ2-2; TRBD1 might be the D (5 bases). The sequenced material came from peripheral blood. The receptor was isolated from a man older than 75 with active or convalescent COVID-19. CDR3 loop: CASRTDTNTGELFF. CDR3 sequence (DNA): TGTGCCAGCAGGACGGACACGAACACCGGGGAGCTGTTTTTT.